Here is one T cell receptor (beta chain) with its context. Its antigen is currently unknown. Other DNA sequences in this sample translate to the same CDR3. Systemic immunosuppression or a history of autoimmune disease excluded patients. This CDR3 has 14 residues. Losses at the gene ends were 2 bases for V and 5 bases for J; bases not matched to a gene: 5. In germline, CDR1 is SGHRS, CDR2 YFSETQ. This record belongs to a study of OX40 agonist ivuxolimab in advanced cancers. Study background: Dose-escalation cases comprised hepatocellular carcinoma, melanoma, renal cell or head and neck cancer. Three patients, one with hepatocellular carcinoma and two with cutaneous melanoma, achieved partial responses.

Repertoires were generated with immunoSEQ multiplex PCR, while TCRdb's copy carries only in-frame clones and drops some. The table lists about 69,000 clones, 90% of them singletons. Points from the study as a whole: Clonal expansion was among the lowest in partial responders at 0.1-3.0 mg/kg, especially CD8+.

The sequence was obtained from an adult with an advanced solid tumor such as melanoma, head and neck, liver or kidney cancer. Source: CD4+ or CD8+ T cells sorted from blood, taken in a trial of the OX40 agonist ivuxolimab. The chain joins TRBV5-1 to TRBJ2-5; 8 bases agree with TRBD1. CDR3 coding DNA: TGCGCCAGCAGCTTCCAGGGGGCGAGGGAGACCCAGTACTTC. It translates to CASSFQGARETQYF.